The T cell receptor beta chain described here comes from a study of control samples from healthy donors and cancer patients. Trimming pared 7 bases from V and 1 base from J, leaving 13 bases between. CDR1 is MNHEY and CDR2 is SVGAGI in the germline V gene. CDR3 length equals 15 residues. Repertoires were generated with immunoSEQ multiplex PCR, while TCRdb's copy carries only in-frame clones and drops some. The sample has tens of thousands of clones, approximately 87% seen once; the top ten hold 9.5% to 15%. Sequenced: PBMCs. The chain is built from TRBV6-5 and TRBJ2-2; maybe TRBD1 (6 bases). This TCR was recovered from an older woman with lung cancer. The DNA of the CDR3 is TGTGCCAGCAATCTCAAGGGACAGAACACCGGGGAGCTGTTTTTT. It is translated as CASNLKGQNTGELFF.